A selection of T cell receptor beta chains follows, all from one sample in a study of response to subunit inactivated influenza vaccine. TCRdb analysed the RT-PCR reads with MiXCR anew, one entry per CDR3 protein. The sample lists 500,000 to 600,000 distinct CDR3 sequences, 12% occurring once. The material was PBMCs from blood, obtained on the day of vaccination. The receptors derive from a man aged 50-59 years who received an inactivated influenza vaccine. Each CDR3 is given without its conserved first and last residue. Clone size is shown for a subset of rows, as once, few, many or a class of expanded clone.

J gene | V gene | clone size | CDR3 protein
TRBJ2-7 | TRBV5-1 | - | ASSLRQGVHEQY
TRBJ2-4 | TRBV12-3/TRBV12-4 | few | ASSLVIGERAKNIQY
TRBJ1-3 | TRBV18 | - | ASSPTGYHSGNTIY
TRBJ2-2 | TRBV7-2 | - | ASSLGAGGMGELF
TRBJ1-6 | TRBV5-1 | - | ASSEGGQRRAPLH
TRBJ2-7 | TRBV7-2 | - | ASSSRTSGVLSYEQY
TRBJ2-1 | TRBV11-2 | few | ASRVLGLSYGNEQF
TRBJ2-2 | TRBV7-8 | few | ASSFGQTFTGELF
TRBJ2-5 | TRBV6-7 | - | ASSLETNLETQY
TRBJ1-1 | TRBV18 | - | ARSPPKGVDTEAF
TRBJ2-3 | TRBV5-8 | - | ASRHRTGGDTQY
TRBJ2-3 | TRBV20-1 | - | SAVLAVRTDTQY
TRBJ2-2 | TRBV6-5 | - | ASSSSWGPNTGELF
TRBJ2-6 | TRBV4-1 | - | ASSLGTVGGANVLT
TRBJ2-2 | TRBV4-2 | few | ASSQVAGGPVGELF
TRBJ2-7 | TRBV20-1 | - | CASGFSPSGFRPYYEQY
TRBJ2-1 | TRBV5-1 | few | ASSSLAGGPENEQF
TRBJ1-5 | TRBV20-1 | - | SARPPTGSRQPQH
TRBJ2-1 | TRBV4-3 | - | ASSHLLPSGRDNEQF